The clone carrying this TCR beta chain has a single count. This may stem from a read error, because a much larger clone lies one nucleotide away. The germline CDR1 and CDR2 sequences are MNHNS and SASEGT. This CDR3 is built from 15 residues. The data stem from a study of tumor and adjacent non-tumor tissue in lung cancer. As for the study in general: Patients comprised over 9 adenocarcinoma, a couple of squamous cell carcinoma and 1 small cell lung cancer. On average, productive TCRbeta reads reached about 4.4 million per sample.

RNA was extracted from bulk tissue without any cell sorting. The library came from three nested PCR rounds adapted from ARM-PCR protocols. TCRdb re-analysed the multiplex PCR reads in MiXCR, keeping a single row per CDR3 protein. The sample contains approximately 150,000 distinct CDR3 sequences, approximately 66% of which appear only once. The chain employs TRBV6-1 and TRBJ1-1, with D perhaps matching TRBD1 (5 bases). The TCR originated in a man aged 60-69 years with small cell lung cancer. Sequencing was performed on lung tumor tissue. This chain's CDR3 is CASCEFGGGGTEAFF. The CDR3, as DNA: TGTGCCAGCTGTGAATTTGGGGGAGGTGGCACTGAAGCTTTCTTT.